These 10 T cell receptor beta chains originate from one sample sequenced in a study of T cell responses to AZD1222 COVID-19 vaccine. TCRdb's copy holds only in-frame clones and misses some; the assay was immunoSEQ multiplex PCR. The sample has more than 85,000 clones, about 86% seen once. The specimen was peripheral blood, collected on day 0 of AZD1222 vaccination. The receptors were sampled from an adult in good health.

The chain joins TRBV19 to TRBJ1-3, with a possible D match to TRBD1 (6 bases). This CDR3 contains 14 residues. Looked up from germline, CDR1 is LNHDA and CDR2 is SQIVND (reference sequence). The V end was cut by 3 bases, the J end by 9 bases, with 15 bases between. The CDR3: CASSIQGRRGTIYF. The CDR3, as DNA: TGTGCCAGTAGTATCCAGGGGAGGAGAGGCACCATATATTTT. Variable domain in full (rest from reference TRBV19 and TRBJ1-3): DGGITQSPKYLFRKEGQNVTLSCEQNLNHDAMYWYRQDPGQGLRLIYYSQIVNDFQKGDIAEGYSVSREKKESFPLTVTSAQKNPTAFYLCASSIQGRRGTIYFGEGSWLTVV.

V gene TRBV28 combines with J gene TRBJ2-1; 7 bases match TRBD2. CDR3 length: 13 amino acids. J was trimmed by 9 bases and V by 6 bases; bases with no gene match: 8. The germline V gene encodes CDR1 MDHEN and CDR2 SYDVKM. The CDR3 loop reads CASSYGGMGEQFF. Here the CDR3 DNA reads TGTGCCAGCAGCTACGGGGGGATGGGTGAGCAGTTCTTC.

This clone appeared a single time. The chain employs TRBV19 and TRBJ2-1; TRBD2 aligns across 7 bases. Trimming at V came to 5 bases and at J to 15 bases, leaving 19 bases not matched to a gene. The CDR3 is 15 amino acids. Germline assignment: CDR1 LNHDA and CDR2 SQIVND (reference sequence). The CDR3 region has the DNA TGTGCCAGTAGTCTCCCCGGGGCGACCGCGGGAGTGCGGTTCTTC. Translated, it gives CASSLPGATAGVRFF.

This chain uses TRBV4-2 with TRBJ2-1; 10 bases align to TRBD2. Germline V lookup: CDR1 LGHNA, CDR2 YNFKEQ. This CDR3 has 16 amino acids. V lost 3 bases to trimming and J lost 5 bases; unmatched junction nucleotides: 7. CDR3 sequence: CASSHVTSGVNNEQFF. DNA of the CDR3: TGTGCCAGCAGCCACGTAACTAGCGGGGTCAACAATGAGCAGTTCTTC.

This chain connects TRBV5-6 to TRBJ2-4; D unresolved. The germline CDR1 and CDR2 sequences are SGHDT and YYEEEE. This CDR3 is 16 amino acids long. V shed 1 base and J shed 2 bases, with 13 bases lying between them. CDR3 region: CASSLRGRDPKNIQYF. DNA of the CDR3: TGTGCCAGCAGCTTGCGCGGTAGGGATCCCAAAAACATTCAGTACTTC.

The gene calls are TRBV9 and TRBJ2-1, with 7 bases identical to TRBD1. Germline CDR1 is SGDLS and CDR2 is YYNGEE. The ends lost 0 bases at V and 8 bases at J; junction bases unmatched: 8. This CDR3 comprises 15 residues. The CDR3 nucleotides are TGTGCCAGCAGCGTAGTAGCCGGACAGGTTTATGAGCAGTTCTTC. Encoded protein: CASSVVAGQVYEQFF.

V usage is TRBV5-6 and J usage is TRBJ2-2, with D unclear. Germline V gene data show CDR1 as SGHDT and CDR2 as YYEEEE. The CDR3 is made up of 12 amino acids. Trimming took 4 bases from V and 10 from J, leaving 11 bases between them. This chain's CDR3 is CASSGLLSELFF. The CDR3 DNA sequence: TGTGCCAGCAGCGGTCTGCTATCGGAGCTGTTTTTT.

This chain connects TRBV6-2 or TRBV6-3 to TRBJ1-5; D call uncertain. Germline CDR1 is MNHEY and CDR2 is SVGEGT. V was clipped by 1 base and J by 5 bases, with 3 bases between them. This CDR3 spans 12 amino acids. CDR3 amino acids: CASSYWDQPQHF. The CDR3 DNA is TGTGCCAGCAGTTACTGGGATCAGCCCCAGCATTTT.

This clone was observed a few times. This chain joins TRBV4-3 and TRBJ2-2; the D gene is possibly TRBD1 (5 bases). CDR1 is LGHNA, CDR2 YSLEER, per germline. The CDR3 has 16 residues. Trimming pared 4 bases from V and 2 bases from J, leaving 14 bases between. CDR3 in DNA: TGCGCCAGCAGCCGTGACAGTTACCAAAACACCGGGGAGCTGTTTTTT. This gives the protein CASSRDSYQNTGELFF.

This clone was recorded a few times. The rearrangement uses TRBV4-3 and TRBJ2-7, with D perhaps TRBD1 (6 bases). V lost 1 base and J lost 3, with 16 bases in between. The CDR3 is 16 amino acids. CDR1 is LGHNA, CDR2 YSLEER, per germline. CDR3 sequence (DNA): TGCGCCAGCAGCCAAGTGGGGGCAGGGGACCGCTACGAGCAGTACTTC. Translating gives CASSQVGAGDRYEQYF.